The clone carrying this T cell receptor beta chain occurred a few times. Its antigen is still unknown. Germline is not matched at one junction end, which may reflect a read error. Patients were excluded for autoimmune disease history or systemic immunosuppression. The data belong to a study of OX40 agonist ivuxolimab in advanced cancers. The protocol was immunoSEQ multiplex PCR, while the TCRdb copy is restricted to in-frame clones and leaves out a portion. The repertoire holds around 62,000 clones, with roughly nine tenths as singletons. General study results and limits: The mean number of expanded clones was higher in CD8+ T cells than in CD4+. The study found among the lowest clonal expansion in partial responders at 0.1-3.0 mg/kg. The work left the antigen specificity of expanded peripheral T cells undetermined.

The receptor comes from an adult with an advanced solid tumor such as melanoma, head and neck, liver or kidney cancer. Sequenced here: CD4+ or CD8+ T cells sorted from blood, sampled in a trial of the OX40 agonist ivuxolimab.

The CDR3 region has the DNA TGTGCCAGCAGCTTTTACACCGAAGCTTTCTTT. Protein product: CASSFYTEAFF. The rearrangement joins TRBV5-6 to TRBJ1-1, with D unresolved. Germline values: CDR1 SGHDT, CDR2 YYEEEE. The CDR3 extends over 11 amino acids.